The clone carrying this T cell receptor (beta chain) came up a few times. Its antigen is unidentified. This CDR3 is 14 amino acids long. Germline V gene sequence: CDR1 MDHEN, CDR2 SYDVKM. Deletions cut 5 bases from V and 4 bases from J, with 9 bases between. For the second PCR, which ran for roughly 6 to 11 cycles, a sample-barcoded 5' primer and a J-beta primer mix were used. TCRdb passed the 5' RACE reads through MiXCR, listing each CDR3 protein once. The sample shows hundreds of thousands of distinct CDR3 sequences, 22% of them seen only once. The sample is drawn from a study of blood T cells in healthy people across ages. Study-wide results and limits: Strong correlation was found linking TCR beta diversity to naive T cell percentage. Diversity estimates drawn from one million T cells were deemed underestimates.

Healthy individuals of Caucasian origin from Russia, aged 6 to 90, served as donors. Whenever a sample was processed, at least 6 million PBMCs were isolated. The chain combines TRBV28 with TRBJ2-6; D is undetermined. This TCR was sampled from a man aged 70 or older in good health. The sequenced sample consisted of blood. The CDR3 coding sequence is TGTGCCAGCAGTCCGCATAACGGGGCCAACGTCCTGACTTTC. Translating gives CASSPHNGANVLTF.